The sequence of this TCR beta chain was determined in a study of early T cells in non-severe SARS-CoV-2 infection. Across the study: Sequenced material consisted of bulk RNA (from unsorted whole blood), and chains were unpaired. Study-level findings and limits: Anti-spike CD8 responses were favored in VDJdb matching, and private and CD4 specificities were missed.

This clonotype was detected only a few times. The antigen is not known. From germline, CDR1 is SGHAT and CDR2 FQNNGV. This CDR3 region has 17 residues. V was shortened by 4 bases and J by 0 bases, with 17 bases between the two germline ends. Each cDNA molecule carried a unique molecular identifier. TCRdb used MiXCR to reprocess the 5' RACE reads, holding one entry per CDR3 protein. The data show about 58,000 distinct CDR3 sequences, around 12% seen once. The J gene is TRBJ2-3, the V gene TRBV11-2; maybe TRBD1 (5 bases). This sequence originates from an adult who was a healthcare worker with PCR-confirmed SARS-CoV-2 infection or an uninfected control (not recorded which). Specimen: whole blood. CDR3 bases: TGTGCCAGCAGCTCACCTATGACAGTCGCTAGCACAGATACGCAGTATTTT. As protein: CASSSPMTVASTDTQYF.